This T cell receptor (beta chain) was sequenced for a study of T cells in localized non-small cell lung cancer. The CDR3 sequence is 14 residues long. V lost 0 bases, J lost 7 bases, and 4 bases stayed unmatched. Looked up from germline, CDR1 is SGHDT and CDR2 is YYEEEE. The assay was immunoSEQ multiplex PCR, and TCRdb's table has in-frame clones only and misses some. The table includes tens of thousands of clones, approximately 88% detected once. The chain couples TRBV5-6 to TRBJ1-5, with TRBD1 matching over 7 bases. This receptor was identified in a female donor over 55 with stage I lung adenocarcinoma. Sequencing used peripheral blood, obtained before any cancer treatment. The CDR3, as DNA: TGTGCCAGCAGCTTGGAGGCAGGGGGACAGCCCCAGCATTTT. Translating it yields CASSLEAGGQPQHF. The whole variable domain, filled in from reference TRBV5-6 and TRBJ1-5, reads DAGVTQSPTHLIKTRGQQVTLRCSPKSGHDTVSWYQQALGQGPQFIFQYYEEEERQRGNFPDRFSGHQFPNYSSELNVNALLLGDSALYLCASSLEAGGQPQHFGDGTRLSIL.